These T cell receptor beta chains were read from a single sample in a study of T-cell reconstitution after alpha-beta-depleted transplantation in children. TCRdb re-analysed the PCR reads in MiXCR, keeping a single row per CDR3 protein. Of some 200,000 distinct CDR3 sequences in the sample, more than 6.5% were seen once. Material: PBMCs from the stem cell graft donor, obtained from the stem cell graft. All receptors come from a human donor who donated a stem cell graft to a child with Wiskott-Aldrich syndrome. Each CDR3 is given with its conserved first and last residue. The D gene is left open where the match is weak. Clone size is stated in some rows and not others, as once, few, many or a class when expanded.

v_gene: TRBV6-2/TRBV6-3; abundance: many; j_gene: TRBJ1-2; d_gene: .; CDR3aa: CASSYALMDGYTF; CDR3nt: TGTGCCAGCAGTTACGCCCTGATGGATGGCTACACCTTC
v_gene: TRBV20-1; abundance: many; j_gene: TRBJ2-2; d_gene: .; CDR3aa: CSASLGQNTGELFF; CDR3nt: TGCAGTGCTAGTCTGGGACAAAACACCGGGGAGCTGTTTTTT
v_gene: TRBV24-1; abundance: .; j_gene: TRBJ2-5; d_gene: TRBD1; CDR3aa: CATSAGTGGRETQYF; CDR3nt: TGTGCCACCAGTGCCGGGACAGGCGGCAGGGAGACCCAGTACTTC
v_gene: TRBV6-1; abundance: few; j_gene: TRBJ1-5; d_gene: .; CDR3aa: CASSVAQGSQPQHF; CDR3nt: TGTGCCAGCAGTGTGGCACAGGGATCCCAGCCCCAGCATTTT
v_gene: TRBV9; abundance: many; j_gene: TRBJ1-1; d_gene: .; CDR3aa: CASSASGTTEAFF; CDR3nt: TGTGCCAGCAGCGCCTCCGGGACCACTGAAGCTTTCTTT
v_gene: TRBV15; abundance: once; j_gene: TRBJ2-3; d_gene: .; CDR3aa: CATSVLLEQSTDTQYF; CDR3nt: TGTGCCACCAGTGTATTACTAGAACAAAGCACAGATACGCAGTATTTT
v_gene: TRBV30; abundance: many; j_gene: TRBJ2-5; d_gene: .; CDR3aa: CAWTGASQETQYF; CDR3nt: TGTGCCTGGACAGGGGCTTCCCAAGAGACCCAGTACTTC
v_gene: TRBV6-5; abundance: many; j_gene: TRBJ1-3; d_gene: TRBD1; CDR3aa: CASSYSRTGASSGNTIYF; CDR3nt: TGTGCCAGCAGTTACTCGCGGACAGGGGCCAGCTCTGGAAACACCATATATTTT
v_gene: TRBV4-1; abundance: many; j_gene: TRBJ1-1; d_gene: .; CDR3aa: CASSPGGDGAYTEAFF; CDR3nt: TGCGCCAGCAGCCCAGGAGGGGACGGGGCGTACACTGAAGCTTTCTTT
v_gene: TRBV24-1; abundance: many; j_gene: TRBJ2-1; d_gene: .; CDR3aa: CATGDNEQFF; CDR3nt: TGTGCCACAGGGGACAATGAGCAGTTCTTC
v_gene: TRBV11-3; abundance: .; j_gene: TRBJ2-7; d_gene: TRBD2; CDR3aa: CASSFGTSGSLYEQYF; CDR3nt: TGTGCCAGCAGCTTTGGAACTAGCGGGAGCTTGTACGAGCAGTACTTC
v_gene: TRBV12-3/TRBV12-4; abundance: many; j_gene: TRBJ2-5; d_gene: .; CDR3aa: CASSLVQGETQYF; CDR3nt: TGTGCCAGCAGTTTGGTACAGGGCGAGACCCAGTACTTC
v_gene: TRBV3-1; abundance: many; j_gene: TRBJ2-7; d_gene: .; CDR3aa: CASSQDRGDEQYF; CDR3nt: TGTGCCAGCAGCCAAGATAGAGGGGACGAGCAGTACTTC
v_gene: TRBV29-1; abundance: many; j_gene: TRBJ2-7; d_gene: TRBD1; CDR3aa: CSVEDPTGAIYEQYF; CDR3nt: TGCAGCGTTGAAGATCCTACAGGGGCCATCTACGAGCAGTACTTC
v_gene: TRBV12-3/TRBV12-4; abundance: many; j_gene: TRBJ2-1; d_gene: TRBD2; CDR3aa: CASSLGTSGSQYNEQFF; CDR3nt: TGTGCCAGCAGTTTAGGGACTAGCGGGAGTCAGTACAATGAGCAGTTCTTC
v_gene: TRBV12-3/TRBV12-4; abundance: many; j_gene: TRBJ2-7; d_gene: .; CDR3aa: CASSLDSSYEQYF; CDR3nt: TGCGCCAGCAGCTTGGACAGTTCCTACGAGCAGTACTTC
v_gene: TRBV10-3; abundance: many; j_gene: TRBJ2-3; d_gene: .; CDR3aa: CAISTQGLSTDTQYF; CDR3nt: TGTGCCATCAGTACTCAGGGTCTAAGTACAGATACGCAGTATTTT